This T cell receptor beta chain stems from a study of T cells in Graves' hyperthyroidism and ophthalmopathy. Broader study findings: Through a model of 13 V-J features, ophthalmopathy was separated from stable hyperthyroidism.

What was amplified from RNA transcripts were TCR beta CDR3 regions. The HTBI set primed first-round TCR CDR3 RT-PCR. TCRdb fed the multiplex PCR reads into MiXCR, producing one record per CDR3 protein. The sample holds some 340,000 distinct CDR3 sequences, around 13% seen once. This clonotype was seen many times. Its antigen is still unknown. Sequences were obtained from blood. The origin of this receptor is a middle-aged woman with Graves' ophthalmopathy.

CDR3 bases: TGTGCCAGCAGCTTTGGCGGGAAGGTCGGGGAGCTGTTTTTT. Translated, it gives CASSFGGKVGELFF. This chain joins TRBV7-9 and TRBJ2-2; TRBD2 is a possible D gene (6 bases). The CDR3 is 14 residues long. Trimming took off 3 bases at V and 7 bases at J, with 12 bases between the two ends. Germline CDR1 SEHNR, CDR2 FQNEAQ (reference sequence).